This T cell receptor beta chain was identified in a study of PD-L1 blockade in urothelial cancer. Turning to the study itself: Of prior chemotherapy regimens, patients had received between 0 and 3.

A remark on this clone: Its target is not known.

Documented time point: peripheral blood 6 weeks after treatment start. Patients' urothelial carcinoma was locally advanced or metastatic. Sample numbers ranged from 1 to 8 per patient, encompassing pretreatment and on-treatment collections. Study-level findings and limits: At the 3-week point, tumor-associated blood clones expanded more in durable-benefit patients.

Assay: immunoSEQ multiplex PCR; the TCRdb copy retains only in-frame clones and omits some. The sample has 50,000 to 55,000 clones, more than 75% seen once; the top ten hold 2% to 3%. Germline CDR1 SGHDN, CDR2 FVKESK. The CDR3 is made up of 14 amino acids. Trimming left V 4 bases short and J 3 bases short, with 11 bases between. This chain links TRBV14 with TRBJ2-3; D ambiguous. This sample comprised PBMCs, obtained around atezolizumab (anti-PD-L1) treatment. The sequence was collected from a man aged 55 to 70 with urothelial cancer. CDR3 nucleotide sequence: TGTGCCAGCAGCCGAAACTTGGAGACAGATACGCAGTATTTT. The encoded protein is CASSRNLETDTQYF.